This T cell receptor (beta chain) was identified during a study of blood T cell repertoires in COVID-19. Overall study: PBMCs, B-cell-depleted T cells, or T cells provided the cDNA or gDNA that made up the material.

The study recruited people aged roughly 18 to 100 years across approximately 24 US areas. Which cohort a participant joined came from the clinical history participants gave. This CDR3 comprises 15 residues. Looked up from germline, CDR1 is LNHDA and CDR2 is SQIVND (reference sequence). Trimming removed 3 bases from V and 5 bases from J; junction bases left unmatched: 10. Measured with immunoSEQ multiplex PCR; TCRdb has only the in-frame clones, and not every one. The sample lists 290,000 or so clones, 90% occurring once. Sequencing used PBMCs or T cells enriched from blood (not recorded which). This TCR derives from a woman aged 18-29 years with acute COVID-19. The gene calls are TRBV19 and TRBJ2-7; 7 nucleotides agree with TRBD1. The CDR3 here is CASSILSTGKNEQYF. The DNA for the CDR3 is TGTGCCAGTAGTATCCTCTCGACAGGGAAGAACGAGCAGTACTTC.